The 9 T cell receptor beta chains listed next were all sequenced from one sample in a study of blood T cell repertoires in COVID-19. TCRdb's table, derived via immunoSEQ multiplex PCR, lists solely in-frame clones and lacks some. The profile shows about 290,000 clones, about 89% of them singletons. The sample was PBMCs or T cells enriched from blood (not recorded which). The receptors stem from a woman between 40 and 55 years old who had recovered from COVID-19.

The rearrangement links TRBV7-6 to TRBJ1-2; possible D gene TRBD1, 5 bases. The CDR3 is 13 amino acids. V was trimmed by 1 base and J by 2 bases, leaving 5 bases between them. CDR1 is SGHVS and CDR2 is FNYEAQ in the germline V gene. The CDR3 coding sequence is TGTGCCAGCAGCTTAGAGGGGAACTATGGCTACACCTTC. It specifies CASSLEGNYGYTF.

V usage is TRBV5-6 and J usage is TRBJ2-3, with D maybe TRBD2 (5 bases). The CDR3 totals 17 residues. The V gene lost 2 bases and the J gene lost 2 bases, with 18 bases spanning the gap. Germline CDR1 is SGHDT and CDR2 is YYEEEE. The CDR3 nucleotides read TGTGCCAGCAGCTTTCTTGGAACAGCGGAACACACAGATACGCAGTATTTT. Its translation is CASSFLGTAEHTDTQYF.

The chain is built from TRBV19 and TRBJ2-7; weak D call: TRBD2 (6 bases). The CDR3 has 15 residues. CDR1 is LNHDA, CDR2 SQIVND, per germline (reference sequence). V was cut by 3 bases and J by 1 base, with 13 bases left in between. The CDR3, as DNA: TGTGCCAGTAGTATCGGGGGTTCACCTTCCTACGAGCAGTACTTC. Protein product: CASSIGGSPSYEQYF.

The chain links TRBV7-2 to TRBJ2-7, with TRBD2 identical over 7 bases. The CDR3 is 15 amino acids. Unmatched junction bases numbered 11, after V lost 6 bases and J lost 3 bases. Germline-derived CDR1 and CDR2 are SGHTA and FQGNSA. The CDR3 bases are TGTGCCAGCAGACCGTCTAGCGGACCGCTCTACGAGCAGTACTTC. It specifies CASRPSSGPLYEQYF.

The rearrangement links TRBV30 to TRBJ2-1; TRBD1 is a possible D gene (6 bases). The length of the CDR3 is 12 residues. Germline CDR1 GTSNPN, CDR2 SVGIG (reference sequence). V was clipped by 0 bases and J by 7 bases, with 7 bases between them. DNA for the CDR3: TGTGCCTGGAGTGTAAGGGGGAATGAGCAGTTCTTC. Amino acids: CAWSVRGNEQFF.

The J gene is TRBJ2-1, the V gene TRBV2, with D maybe TRBD1 (5 bases). Germline CDR1 and CDR2: SNHLY and FYNNEI. V was shortened by 4 bases and J by 6 bases, with 13 bases between the two germline ends. The CDR3 has 14 amino acids. CDR3: CASSGRERGNEQFF. The CDR3 nucleotides read TGTGCCAGCAGTGGCAGGGAAAGAGGCAATGAGCAGTTCTTC.

The rearrangement uses TRBV7-9 and TRBJ1-5; 10 bases match TRBD1. Losses at the gene ends were 5 bases for V and 7 bases for J; bases not matched to a gene: 8. This CDR3 comprises 15 residues. Germline V gene data show CDR1 as SEHNR and CDR2 as FQNEAQ (reference sequence). In nucleotides, the CDR3 is TGTGCCAGCAGCCAGGGACAGGGGAGGGGACAGCCCCAGCATTTT. Protein product: CASSQGQGRGQPQHF.

The chain has TRBV6-5 and TRBJ2-1; D unresolved. Germline V gene data show CDR1 as MNHEY and CDR2 as SVGAGI. The V end lost 11 bases, the J end lost 3 bases, and 8 bases lay between the germline ends. This CDR3 comprises 11 residues. DNA for the CDR3: TGTGCCGCGCGCAACTACAATGAGCAGTTCTTC. Residues: CAARNYNEQFF.

The CDR3 is CASSSRTSGNYEQYF. The CDR3 DNA reads as TGTGCCAGCAGCTCCCGGACTAGCGGAAACTACGAGCAGTACTTC. The V and J genes are TRBV11-2 and TRBJ2-7, with 10 bases matching TRBD2. This CDR3 contains 15 residues. CDR1 and CDR2 from the germline V gene are SGHAT and FQNNGV. Trimming removed 4 bases from V and 3 bases from J; junction bases left unmatched: 6.